The 11 T cell receptor beta chains below come from one sample, sequenced in a study of CD8+CD57+ T cells in acquired aplastic anemia (dated by TCRdb to between 2018 and 2020). The sequencer was an Illumina HiSeq 2000. Genomic DNA was used as template for profiling of TCR beta VDJ combinations and CDR3 sequences. Using fastp trimming at Q25 and MiXCR clonotype assembly, TCRdb reanalyzed the public sequencing data and kept in-frame beta chains. Rows with a matching CDR3 protein are joined into one entry that keeps the most common DNA and genes. This sample holds 150,000 to 170,000 distinct CDR3 sequences; about 54% were observed only once. Around 12% of the sample rests with the top ten. Flow cytometry had shown CD8+CD57+ cell expansion in the patients selected for sequencing. Sequencing input: sorted CD4+, CD8+, or CD8+CD57+ T cells (not recorded which) from PBMCs. The receptors shown here come from a human donor with aplastic anemia.

This clonotype showed up just once. V usage is TRBV2 and J usage is TRBJ1-5; D unresolved. The CDR3 runs 13 residues. The V gene lost 6 bases and the J gene lost 2 bases, with 8 bases spanning the gap. The germline V gene has CDR1 SNHLY and CDR2 FYNNEI. CDR3 residues: CASSKSRNQPQHF. CDR3 nucleotide sequence: TGTGCCAGCAGCAAATCACGCAATCAGCCCCAGCATTTT.

This chain joins TRBV10-2 and TRBJ2-3; 8 positions agree with TRBD2. V gave up 1 base and J gave up 4 bases; unmatched junction bases: 7. CDR1 and CDR2 (germline): WSHSY, SAAADI. This CDR3 is built from 16 residues. The DNA of the CDR3 is TGCGCCAGCAGTGAGTTCGAGCGGGAGTTCTCAGATACGCAGTATTTT. This codes for CASSEFEREFSDTQYF.

The chain carries TRBV15 and TRBJ2-5, with a possible D match to TRBD2 (5 bases). In germline, CDR1 is LNHNV, CDR2 YYDKDF (reference sequence). Trimming removed 3 bases at V and 5 bases at J, with 16 bases between. The CDR3 sequence is 15 residues long. CDR3 in amino acids: CATSSQERWRETQYF. Here the CDR3 DNA reads TGTGCCACCAGCAGCCAAGAACGATGGAGGGAGACCCAGTACTTC.

The chain uses TRBV24-1 and TRBJ2-3, with D tentatively TRBD1 (6 bases). V lost 4 bases and J 3 bases, leaving 16 bases between the germline ends. From germline, CDR1 is KGHDR and CDR2 SFDVKD. The CDR3 consists of 16 residues. The chain's CDR3 is CATSETGHTITDTQYF. The CDR3 bases are TGTGCCACCAGTGAGACGGGACACACTATAACAGATACGCAGTATTTT.

Remarks on this clonotype: No DNA is shown, since the ends of the CDR3 on it are uncertain; the CDR3 is the one TCRdb lists. The rearrangement links TRBV10-1 to TRBJ1-1; no DNA check was done on the table's D call, TRBD1. Counting both end residues, the CDR3 totals 21 amino acids. Germline-derived CDR1 and CDR2 are WNHNN and SYGVQD (reference sequence). This CDR3 reads CASSVHICSARRPDMNTEAFF.

V usage is TRBV20-1 and J usage is TRBJ2-5, with 9 bases lining up with TRBD1. The germline gives CDR1 DFQATT, CDR2 SNEGSKA (reference sequence). The CDR3 has 14 amino acids. Trimming removed 1 base from V and 7 bases from J; junction bases left unmatched: 7. The CDR3 sequence is CSARGDREIRTQYF. Here the CDR3 DNA reads TGCAGTGCTAGAGGGGACAGGGAGATTCGGACCCAGTACTTC.

The chain joins TRBV7-3 to TRBJ2-7; 9 bases line up with TRBD2. The CDR3 contains 13 residues. The J segment lost 9 bases and the V segment lost 6 bases, leaving 9 bases of the junction unmatched. Germline lookup yields CDR1 SGHTA and CDR2 FQGTGA. This chain's CDR3 is CASSQGTSTRQYF. In DNA, the CDR3 is TGTGCCAGCAGTCAAGGGACTAGCACTCGGCAGTACTTC.

This clonotype was detected many times. The chain uses TRBV6-4 and TRBJ1-1; 7 bases align to TRBD1. This CDR3 has 15 amino acids. V was pared by 2 bases and J by 4 bases, with 7 bases of the junction left unmatched. Germline values: CDR1 MRHNA, CDR2 SNTAGT. The CDR3 DNA reads TGTGCCAGCAGTGACCAACACAGGGGCGGCACTGAAGCTTTCTTT. It codes for CASSDQHRGGTEAFF.

This clonotype has just one count. The CDR3 nucleotides are TGTGCCACCAGCAGTGGGACTAGCACCGGGGAGCTGTTTTTT. This gives the protein CATSSGTSTGELFF. The V gene is TRBV15, the J gene TRBJ2-2, with 8 nucleotides matching TRBD2. Germline CDR1 LNHNV, CDR2 YYDKDF (reference sequence). The V segment lost 3 bases and the J segment 4 bases; nucleotides outside the gene matches: 1. This CDR3 is built from 14 residues.

Of note for this clonotype: Likely a read error: the CDR3 ends without its conserved phenylalanine or tryptophan. V usage is TRBV7-8 and J usage is TRBJ2-7; D not certain. Germline lookup yields CDR1 SGHVS and CDR2 FQNEAQ. The CDR3 covers 11 residues. Trimming shortened V by 5 bases and J by 6 bases, and 8 bases separated the two germline ends. The CDR3 DNA reads TGTGCCAGCAGCAGAGCCAGCGAGCAGTACTCC. It specifies CASSRASEQYS.

J is TRBJ1-2 and V is TRBV29-1; a possible D gene is TRBD1 (5 bases). The germline CDR1 and CDR2 sequences are SQVTM and ANQGSEA. The CDR3 sequence is 12 residues long. The CDR3 protein is CSEGGANYGYTF. For the CDR3, the DNA is TGCAGTGAAGGAGGGGCTAACTATGGCTACACCTTC.